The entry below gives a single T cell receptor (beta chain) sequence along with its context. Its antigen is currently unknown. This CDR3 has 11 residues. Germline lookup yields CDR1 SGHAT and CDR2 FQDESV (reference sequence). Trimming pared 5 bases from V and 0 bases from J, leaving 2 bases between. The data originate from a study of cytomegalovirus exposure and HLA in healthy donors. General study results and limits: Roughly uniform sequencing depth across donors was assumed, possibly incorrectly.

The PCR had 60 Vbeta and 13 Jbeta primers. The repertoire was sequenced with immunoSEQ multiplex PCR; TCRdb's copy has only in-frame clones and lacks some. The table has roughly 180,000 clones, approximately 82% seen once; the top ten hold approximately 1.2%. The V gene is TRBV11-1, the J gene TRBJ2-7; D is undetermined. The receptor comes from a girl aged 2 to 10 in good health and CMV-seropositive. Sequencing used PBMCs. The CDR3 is CASSRSYEQYF. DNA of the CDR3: TGTGCCAGCAGCCGCTCCTACGAGCAGTACTTC.